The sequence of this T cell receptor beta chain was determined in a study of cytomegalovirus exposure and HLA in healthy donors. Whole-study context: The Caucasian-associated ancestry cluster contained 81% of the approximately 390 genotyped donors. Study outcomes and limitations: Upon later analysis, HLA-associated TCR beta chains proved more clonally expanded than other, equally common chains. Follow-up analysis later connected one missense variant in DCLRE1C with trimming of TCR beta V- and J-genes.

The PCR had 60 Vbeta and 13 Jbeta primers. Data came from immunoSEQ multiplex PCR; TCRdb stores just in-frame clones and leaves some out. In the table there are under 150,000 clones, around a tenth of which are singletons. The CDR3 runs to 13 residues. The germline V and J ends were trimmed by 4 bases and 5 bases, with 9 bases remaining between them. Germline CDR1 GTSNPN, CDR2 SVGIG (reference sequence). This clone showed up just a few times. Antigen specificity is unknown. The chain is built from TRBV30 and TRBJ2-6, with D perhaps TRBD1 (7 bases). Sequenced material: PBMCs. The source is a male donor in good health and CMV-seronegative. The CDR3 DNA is TGTGCCTGGACAGGGGGGTGGGCCAACGTCCTGACTTTC. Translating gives CAWTGGWANVLTF.